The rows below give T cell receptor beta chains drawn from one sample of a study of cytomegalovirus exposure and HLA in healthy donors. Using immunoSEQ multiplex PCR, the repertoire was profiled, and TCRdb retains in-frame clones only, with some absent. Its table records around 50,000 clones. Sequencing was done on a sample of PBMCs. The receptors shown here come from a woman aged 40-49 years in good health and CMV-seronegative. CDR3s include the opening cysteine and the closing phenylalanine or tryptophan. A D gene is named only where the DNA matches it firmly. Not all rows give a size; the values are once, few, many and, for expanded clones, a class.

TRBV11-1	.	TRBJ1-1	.	TGTGCCAGCAGCCGGGAGGAGAACACTGAAGCTTTCTTT	CASSREENTEAFF
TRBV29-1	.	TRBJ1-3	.	TGCAGCGTTGTGCTTATGACAGGAGCTGGAAACACCATATATTTT	CSVVLMTGAGNTIYF
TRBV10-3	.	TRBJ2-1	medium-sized	TGTGCCATCAGTGAGTCTGGCAGGTACAATGAGCAGTTCTTC	CAISESGRYNEQFF
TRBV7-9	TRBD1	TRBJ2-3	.	TGTGCCAGCAACAAGAGGGGGACAGATGGCACAGATACGCAGTATTTT	CASNKRGTDGTDTQYF
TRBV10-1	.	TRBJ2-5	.	TGCGCCAGCAGTGAAAGATTTCGGGACAACCAAGAGACCCAGTACTTC	CASSERFRDNQETQYF
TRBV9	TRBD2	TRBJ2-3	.	TGTGCCAGCAGCCCCTTAGCGGGCCGCACAGATAAGCAGTATTTT	CASSPLAGRTDKQYF
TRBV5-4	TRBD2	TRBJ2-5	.	TGTGCCAGCAGCTCCTCCGGGGGGGGAGAGACCCAGTACTTC	CASSSSGGGETQYF
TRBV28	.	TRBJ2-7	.	TGTGCCAGCAGTTCCAACTACGAGCAGTACTTC	CASSSNYEQYF
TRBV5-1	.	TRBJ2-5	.	TGCGCCAGCAGCTTCCAGGGTTCCCAAGAGACCCAGTACTTC	CASSFQGSQETQYF
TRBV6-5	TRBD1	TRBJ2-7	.	TGTGCCAGCAGTAAGGACAGGGACTCTACCTACGAGCAGTACTTC	CASSKDRDSTYEQYF
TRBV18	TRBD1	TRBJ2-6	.	TGTGCCAGCAAACAGGGGGGAACCTCTGGGGCCAACGTCCTGACTTTC	CASKQGGTSGANVLTF
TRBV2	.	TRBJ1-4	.	TGTGCCAGCAGTACAGGAACGGCCACTAATGAAAAACTGTTTTTT	CASSTGTATNEKLFF
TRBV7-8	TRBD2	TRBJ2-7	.	TGTGCCAGCAGCTTAGCGGCACTAGCGGGCGAGCAGTACTTC	CASSLAALAGEQYF
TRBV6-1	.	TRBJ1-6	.	TGTGCCAGCAGTGAAGTACGGGGTCCCCTCCACTTT	CASSEVRGPLHF
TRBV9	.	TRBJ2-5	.	TGTGCCAGCAGCGTCGCGATGCGGGTCGGGGAGACCCAGTACTTC	CASSVAMRVGETQYF
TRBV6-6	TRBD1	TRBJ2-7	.	TGTGCCAGCAGCTCGGGACAGACAGCGTACGAGCAGTACTTC	CASSSGQTAYEQYF
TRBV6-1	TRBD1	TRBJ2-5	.	TGTGCCACTGGACAGGGGCCCAGGGAGACCCAGTACTTC	CATGQGPRETQYF
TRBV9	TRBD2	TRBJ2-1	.	TGTGCCAGCAGCCCCCATGAGCGGGGGGCTGCCAATGAGCAGTTCTTC	CASSPHERGAANEQFF
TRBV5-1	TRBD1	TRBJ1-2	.	TGCGCCAGCAGCTTGGGGGGACAGGGAAGTTCCTATGGCTACACCTTC	CASSLGGQGSSYGYTF
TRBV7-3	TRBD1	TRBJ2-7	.	TGTGCCAGCAGCCTTCAACCGGGACAGGCCTACGAGCAGTACTTC	CASSLQPGQAYEQYF
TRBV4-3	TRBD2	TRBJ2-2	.	TGCGCCAGCAGCCAAGACGGGGGGTACGGGGAGCTGTTTTTT	CASSQDGGYGELFF
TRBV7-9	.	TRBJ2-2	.	TGTGCCAGCAGCCGGGGGACTGGGGAACGGGAGCTGTTTTTT	CASSRGTGERELFF
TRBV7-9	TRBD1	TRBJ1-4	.	TGTGCCAGCAGCTTAGATACTTGGTTAGCCGGACAGGGGAAAAAACTGTTTTTT	CASSLDTWLAGQGKKLFF
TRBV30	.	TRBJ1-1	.	TGTGCCTGGAGCGCGGGGGCCAACACTGAAGCTTTCTTT	CAWSAGANTEAFF
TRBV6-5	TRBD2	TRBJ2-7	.	TGTGCCAGCAGTTACTCCCTAGCGGGAGGAACCTACGAGCAGTACTTC	CASSYSLAGGTYEQYF
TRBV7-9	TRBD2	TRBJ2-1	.	TGTGCCAGCAGCGCACGGAGAACTAGCGCCCTCATCAATGAGCAGTTCTTC	CASSARRTSALINEQFF
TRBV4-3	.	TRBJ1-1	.	TGCGCCAGCAGCCAAGCCGAAAGGAGGGAGACTGAAGCTTTCTTT	CASSQAERRETEAFF
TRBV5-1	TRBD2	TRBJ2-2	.	TGCGCCAGCAGCTTTGGCGGGAGAGGCGGGGAGCTGTTTTTT	CASSFGGRGGELFF
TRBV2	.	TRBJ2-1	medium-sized	TGTGCCAGCTCGAACCCCCTAAACGAGCAGTTCTTC	CASSNPLNEQFF
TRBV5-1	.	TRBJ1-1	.	TGCGCCAGCAGCCCCCCACAGGACACTGAAGCTTTCTTT	CASSPPQDTEAFF
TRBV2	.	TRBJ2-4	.	TGTGCCAGCAGTGAATACCGGGACTTAGCCAAAAACATTCAGTACTTC	CASSEYRDLAKNIQYF
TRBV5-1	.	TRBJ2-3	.	TGCGCCAGCGGGAGGGGGAGCACAGATACGCAGTATTTT	CASGRGSTDTQYF
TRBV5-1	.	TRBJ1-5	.	TGCGCCAGCAGCTTGAACACAGGGTTGAATCAGCCCCAGCATTTT	CASSLNTGLNQPQHF
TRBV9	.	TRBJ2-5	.	TGTGCCAGCAGTAGTGACTCGAGGGAGACCCAGTACTTC	CASSSDSRETQYF
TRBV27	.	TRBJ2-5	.	TGTGCCAGCAGTTTTCGACAGACCGAGACCCAGTACTTC	CASSFRQTETQYF
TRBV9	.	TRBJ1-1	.	TGTGCCAGCAGCTCACATTCGACAGTGAACACTGAAGCTTTCTTT	CASSSHSTVNTEAFF
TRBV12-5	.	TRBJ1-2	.	TGTGCTAGTGGTTTCGGGAGTTTCAGCTACACCTTC	CASGFGSFSYTF